Listed below are T cell receptor beta chains from one sample, sequenced in a study of T cell repertoires in cytomegalovirus infection. These receptors have no known antigen. TCRdb re-called the reads through MiXCR, storing one row per CDR3 protein. The table lists tens of thousands of distinct CDR3 sequences, roughly half of them singletons. The sample was CD8+ T cells from cultured PBMCs, taken from culture after CMV antigen stimulation. The receptors here all came from a human donor in good health (CMV status not recorded). Some clones in this sample may be carry-over from other donors' samples. Both conserved end residues are part of each CDR3. D genes are given only for firm matches. The size of a clone is reported for some rows only, either as once, few or many, or as a class for expanded clones.

V gene: TRBV7-8; D gene: -; J gene: TRBJ2-4; clone size: few; CDR3 protein: CASSLEAGLAKNIQYF; CDR3 DNA: TGTGCCAGCAGCTTAGAAGCCGGGCTAGCCAAAAACATTCAGTACTTC
V gene: TRBV28; D gene: TRBD1; J gene: TRBJ2-3; clone size: few; CDR3 protein: CASSLGQGASDTQYF; CDR3 DNA: TGTGCCAGCAGTTTGGGGCAGGGGGCTTCAGATACGCAGTATTTT
V gene: TRBV7-9; D gene: -; J gene: TRBJ2-7; clone size: few; CDR3 protein: CASSLDRARQYF; CDR3 DNA: TGTGCCAGCAGCTTAGACAGAGCAAGGCAGTACTTC
V gene: TRBV6-8; D gene: -; J gene: TRBJ2-7; clone size: -; CDR3 protein: CASSFTGSEQYF; CDR3 DNA: TGTGCCAGCAGTTTCACAGGTTCCGAGCAGTACTTC
V gene: TRBV11-2; D gene: -; J gene: TRBJ2-1; clone size: few; CDR3 protein: CASSFSGESYNEQFF; CDR3 DNA: TGTGCCAGCAGCTTCTCAGGGGAATCCTACAATGAGCAGTTCTTC
V gene: TRBV7-8; D gene: -; J gene: TRBJ1-2; clone size: -; CDR3 protein: CASSLGGLVYGYTF; CDR3 DNA: TGTGCCAGCAGCTTAGGGGGACTCGTCTATGGCTACACCTTC
V gene: TRBV11-2; D gene: TRBD2; J gene: TRBJ2-1; clone size: -; CDR3 protein: CASSLSGGGNEQFF; CDR3 DNA: TGTGCCAGCAGCTTAAGCGGGGGGGGAAATGAGCAGTTCTTC
V gene: TRBV6-2/TRBV6-3; D gene: -; J gene: TRBJ1-1; clone size: few; CDR3 protein: CASSYAGPEAFF; CDR3 DNA: TGTGCCAGCAGTTACGCGGGCCCTGAAGCTTTCTTT
V gene: TRBV28; D gene: -; J gene: TRBJ1-2; clone size: -; CDR3 protein: CASSLSAGPGYTF; CDR3 DNA: TGTGCCAGCAGTTTATCGGCAGGCCCGGGCTACACCTTC
V gene: TRBV6-1; D gene: TRBD2; J gene: TRBJ2-7; clone size: -; CDR3 protein: CASGRAGGAYEQYF; CDR3 DNA: TGTGCCAGCGGTCGAGCGGGAGGGGCCTACGAGCAGTACTTC
V gene: TRBV4-1; D gene: -; J gene: TRBJ1-3; clone size: few; CDR3 protein: CASSRLGGLGNTIYF; CDR3 DNA: TGCGCCAGCAGCCGCCTCGGGGGGCTCGGAAACACCATATATTTT
V gene: TRBV7-6; D gene: TRBD1; J gene: TRBJ2-3; clone size: -; CDR3 protein: CASSHRGRDTDTQYF; CDR3 DNA: TGTGCCAGCAGTCACAGGGGGCGTGACACAGATACGCAGTATTTT
V gene: TRBV12-3/TRBV12-4; D gene: TRBD1; J gene: TRBJ2-4; clone size: -; CDR3 protein: CASSSLDRGAHIQYF; CDR3 DNA: TGTGCCAGCAGTTCCCTGGACAGGGGGGCGCACATTCAGTACTTC
V gene: TRBV12-3/TRBV12-4; D gene: TRBD1; J gene: TRBJ2-7; clone size: -; CDR3 protein: CASSSPPGQGPYEQYF; CDR3 DNA: TGTGCCAGCAGTTCACCTCCGGGACAGGGCCCCTACGAGCAGTACTTC
V gene: TRBV7-9; D gene: -; J gene: TRBJ2-2; clone size: -; CDR3 protein: CASSYRQARQNTGELFF; CDR3 DNA: TGTGCCAGCAGCTATAGACAGGCCCGACAAAACACCGGGGAGCTGTTTTTT
V gene: TRBV10-3; D gene: -; J gene: TRBJ2-3; clone size: -; CDR3 protein: CAISEGGSGRGADTQYF; CDR3 DNA: TGTGCCATCAGTGAGGGAGGTAGCGGCAGAGGAGCAGATACGCAGTATTTT
V gene: TRBV7-2; D gene: -; J gene: TRBJ2-2; clone size: -; CDR3 protein: CASSQQGRVGTGELFF; CDR3 DNA: TGTGCCAGCAGCCAGCAGGGCAGGGTGGGGACCGGGGAGCTGTTTTTT
V gene: TRBV4-1; D gene: TRBD2; J gene: TRBJ2-1; clone size: -; CDR3 protein: CASSHFLAGGSVNEQFF; CDR3 DNA: TGCGCCAGCAGCCACTTTCTAGCGGGAGGTTCTGTAAATGAGCAGTTCTTC
V gene: TRBV6-1; D gene: TRBD1; J gene: TRBJ2-1; clone size: -; CDR3 protein: CASSEGQGGYEQFF; CDR3 DNA: TGTGCCAGCAGTGAAGGACAGGGGGGCTATGAGCAGTTCTTC
V gene: TRBV15; D gene: -; J gene: TRBJ1-1; clone size: few; CDR3 protein: CATSRDRDGRGNTEAFF; CDR3 DNA: TGTGCCACCAGCAGGGACCGGGACGGCAGGGGTAACACTGAAGCTTTCTTT
V gene: TRBV5-5; D gene: TRBD1; J gene: TRBJ2-7; clone size: -; CDR3 protein: CASRIRQGAYEQYF; CDR3 DNA: TGTGCCAGCAGGATACGACAGGGGGCATACGAGCAGTACTTC
V gene: TRBV4-1; D gene: TRBD1; J gene: TRBJ1-1; clone size: few; CDR3 protein: CASSQDTGGTEAFF; CDR3 DNA: TGCGCCAGCAGCCAAGATACAGGGGGCACTGAAGCTTTCTTT
V gene: TRBV7-8; D gene: -; J gene: TRBJ2-3; clone size: -; CDR3 protein: CASSLDMGQGSTDTQYF; CDR3 DNA: TGTGCCAGCAGCTTAGATATGGGGCAGGGCAGCACAGATACGCAGTATTTT
V gene: TRBV11-1; D gene: -; J gene: TRBJ1-2; clone size: -; CDR3 protein: CASSPRTGGYGYTF; CDR3 DNA: TGTGCCAGCAGCCCTCGAACAGGCGGCTATGGCTACACCTTC
V gene: TRBV7-8; D gene: -; J gene: TRBJ1-5; clone size: few; CDR3 protein: CASSLGVNRVWNQPQHF; CDR3 DNA: TGTGCCAGCAGCTTGGGGGTTAACAGGGTATGGAATCAGCCCCAGCATTTT
V gene: TRBV7-6; D gene: -; J gene: TRBJ2-7; clone size: few; CDR3 protein: CASSAGLAPYEQYF; CDR3 DNA: TGTGCCAGCAGCGCAGGGTTAGCTCCCTACGAGCAGTACTTC
V gene: TRBV7-9; D gene: TRBD2; J gene: TRBJ2-5; clone size: -; CDR3 protein: CASSSRGGYQETQYF; CDR3 DNA: TGTGCCAGCAGCTCTCGGGGGGGTTACCAAGAGACCCAGTACTTC
V gene: TRBV5-1; D gene: TRBD1; J gene: TRBJ1-4; clone size: few; CDR3 protein: CASSLAGTGNEKLFF; CDR3 DNA: TGCGCCAGCAGCTTGGCCGGGACAGGGAATGAAAAACTGTTTTTT
V gene: TRBV15; D gene: TRBD1; J gene: TRBJ1-4; clone size: once; CDR3 protein: CATRGTGLSEKLFF; CDR3 DNA: TGTGCCACCAGAGGGACAGGGTTGAGTGAAAAACTGTTTTTT
V gene: TRBV6-5; D gene: TRBD2; J gene: TRBJ2-3; clone size: few; CDR3 protein: CASSYSSGGETDTQYF; CDR3 DNA: TGTGCCAGCAGTTACTCTTCCGGGGGGGAGACAGATACGCAGTATTTT
V gene: TRBV3-1; D gene: -; J gene: TRBJ1-1; clone size: -; CDR3 protein: CASSQARRLEAEAFF; CDR3 DNA: TGTGCCAGCAGCCAAGCCCGCCGACTTGAAGCTGAAGCTTTCTTT
V gene: TRBV7-2; D gene: -; J gene: TRBJ1-5; clone size: many; CDR3 protein: CASSPSSGSNQPQHF; CDR3 DNA: TGTGCCAGCAGCCCCAGTTCGGGGTCCAATCAGCCCCAGCATTTT
V gene: TRBV7-7; D gene: TRBD2; J gene: TRBJ2-1; clone size: few; CDR3 protein: CASSSGTSGIMNEQFF; CDR3 DNA: TGTGCTAGCAGCTCCGGGACTAGCGGGATAATGAATGAGCAGTTCTTC
V gene: TRBV7-3; D gene: -; J gene: TRBJ1-1; clone size: -; CDR3 protein: CASSPATRNTEAFF; CDR3 DNA: TGTGCCAGCAGCCCGGCCACCAGGAACACTGAAGCTTTCTTT
V gene: TRBV27; D gene: TRBD1; J gene: TRBJ2-7; clone size: once; CDR3 protein: CASSLSGQAYEQYF; CDR3 DNA: TGTGCCAGCAGTTTATCAGGACAGGCCTACGAGCAGTACTTC
V gene: TRBV7-9; D gene: -; J gene: TRBJ1-2; clone size: -; CDR3 protein: CASSSPDRTEGYGYTF; CDR3 DNA: TGTGCCAGCAGCTCGCCAGACAGGACGGAGGGCTATGGCTACACCTTC
V gene: TRBV7-3; D gene: TRBD2; J gene: TRBJ2-1; clone size: few; CDR3 protein: CASSLSSGSNEQFF; CDR3 DNA: TGTGCCAGCAGCTTGAGTAGCGGGAGTAATGAGCAGTTCTTC
V gene: TRBV2; D gene: TRBD2; J gene: TRBJ2-1; clone size: -; CDR3 protein: CASSDLAGGGNEQFF; CDR3 DNA: TGTGCCAGCAGTGATCTAGCGGGGGGCGGTAATGAGCAGTTCTTC
V gene: TRBV28; D gene: TRBD2; J gene: TRBJ2-1; clone size: few; CDR3 protein: CASKEIGGSGEMGEQFF; CDR3 DNA: TGTGCCAGCAAAGAAATAGGAGGTAGCGGGGAGATGGGTGAGCAGTTCTTC
V gene: TRBV27; D gene: -; J gene: TRBJ2-7; clone size: -; CDR3 protein: CASSSSTPGREQYF; CDR3 DNA: TGTGCCAGCAGTTCAAGTACACCCGGTAGGGAGCAGTACTTC
V gene: TRBV7-8; D gene: TRBD2; J gene: TRBJ2-7; clone size: -; CDR3 protein: CASSLGLLAGVLPYEQYF; CDR3 DNA: TGTGCCAGCAGCTTAGGATTACTAGCGGGGGTCTTACCCTACGAGCAGTACTTC